This TCR beta chain was captured by sequencing in a study of cytomegalovirus exposure and HLA in healthy donors. In the PCR, 60 Vbeta and 13 Jbeta primers were used. Produced via immunoSEQ multiplex PCR; TCRdb's table is partial and in-frame only. The table shows approximately 100,000 clones, with roughly 69% occurring only once. The V and J ends lost 1 base and 3 bases respectively, with 20 bases between them. CDR1 and CDR2 (germline): MGHRA, YSYEKL. This CDR3 is built from 18 residues. Overall study results and limits: Researchers counted roughly 150 TCR beta chains as cytomegalovirus-associated.

A note on this clone: Its specificity is not known.

This clonotype originated in a man over 45 in good health and CMV-seropositive. The J gene is TRBJ2-3, the V gene TRBV4-1; the D gene is possibly TRBD1 (6 bases). Sequencing was done on a sample of PBMCs. The CDR3 reads CASSQVKGSAQGTDTQYF. CDR3 in DNA: TGCGCCAGCAGCCAAGTAAAGGGATCGGCCCAGGGGACAGATACGCAGTATTTT.